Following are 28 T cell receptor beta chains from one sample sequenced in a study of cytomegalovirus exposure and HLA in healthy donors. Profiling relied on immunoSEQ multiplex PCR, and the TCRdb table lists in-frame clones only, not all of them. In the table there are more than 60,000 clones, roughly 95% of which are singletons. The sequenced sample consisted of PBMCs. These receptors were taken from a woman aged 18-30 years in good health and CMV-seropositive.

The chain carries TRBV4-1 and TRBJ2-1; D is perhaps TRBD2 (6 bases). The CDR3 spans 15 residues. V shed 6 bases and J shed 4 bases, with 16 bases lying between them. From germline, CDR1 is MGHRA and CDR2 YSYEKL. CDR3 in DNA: TGCGCCAGCAGTTCCACCGGGACTGGGTACAATGAGCAGTTCTTC. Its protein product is CASSSTGTGYNEQFF.

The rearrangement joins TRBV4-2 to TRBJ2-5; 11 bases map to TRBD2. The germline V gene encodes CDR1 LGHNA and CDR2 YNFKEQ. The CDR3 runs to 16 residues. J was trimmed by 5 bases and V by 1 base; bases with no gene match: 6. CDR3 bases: TGTGCCAGCAGCCAAGTTGCGGCTAGCGGGAGGGAGACCCAGTACTTC. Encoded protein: CASSQVAASGRETQYF.

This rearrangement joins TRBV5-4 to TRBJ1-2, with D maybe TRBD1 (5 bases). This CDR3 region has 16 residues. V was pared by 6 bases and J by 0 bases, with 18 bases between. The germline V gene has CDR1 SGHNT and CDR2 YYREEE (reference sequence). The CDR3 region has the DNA TGTGCCAGCACCGTCGCTGACAGTTCATCTAACTATGGCTACACCTTC. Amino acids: CASTVADSSSNYGYTF.

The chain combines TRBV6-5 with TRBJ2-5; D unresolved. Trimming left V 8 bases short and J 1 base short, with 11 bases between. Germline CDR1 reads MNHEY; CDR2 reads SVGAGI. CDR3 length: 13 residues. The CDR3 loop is CASRLSTQETQYF. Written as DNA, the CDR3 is TGTGCCAGCCGACTCTCGACCCAAGAGACCCAGTACTTC.

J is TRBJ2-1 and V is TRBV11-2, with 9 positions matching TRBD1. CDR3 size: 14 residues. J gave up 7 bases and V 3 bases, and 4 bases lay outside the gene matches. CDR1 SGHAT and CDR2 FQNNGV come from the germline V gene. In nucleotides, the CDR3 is TGTGCCAGCAGCTTCACAGGGGGCAGGAATGAGCAGTTCTTC. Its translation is CASSFTGGRNEQFF.

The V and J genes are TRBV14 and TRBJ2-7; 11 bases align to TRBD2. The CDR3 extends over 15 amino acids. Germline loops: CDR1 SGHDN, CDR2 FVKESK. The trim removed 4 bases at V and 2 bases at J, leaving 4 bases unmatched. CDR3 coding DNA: TGTGCCAGCAGCCCGCTAGCGGGAGGTACCTACGAGCAGTACTTC. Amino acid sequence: CASSPLAGGTYEQYF.

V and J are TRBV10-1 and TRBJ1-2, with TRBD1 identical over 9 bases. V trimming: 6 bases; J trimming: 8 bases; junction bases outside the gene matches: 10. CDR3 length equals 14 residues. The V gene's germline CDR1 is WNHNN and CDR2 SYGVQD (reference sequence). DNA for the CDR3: TGCGCCAGCAGCCCGACAGGGGGAGGTTACGGCTACACCTTC. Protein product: CASSPTGGGYGYTF.

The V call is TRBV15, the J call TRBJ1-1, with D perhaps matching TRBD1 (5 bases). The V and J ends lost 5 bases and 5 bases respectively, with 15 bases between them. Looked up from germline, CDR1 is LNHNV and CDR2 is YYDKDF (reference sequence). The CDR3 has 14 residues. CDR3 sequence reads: CATSRGAGGTEAFF. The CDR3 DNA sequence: TGTGCCACCAGCCGAGGGGCGGGGGGGACTGAAGCTTTCTTT.

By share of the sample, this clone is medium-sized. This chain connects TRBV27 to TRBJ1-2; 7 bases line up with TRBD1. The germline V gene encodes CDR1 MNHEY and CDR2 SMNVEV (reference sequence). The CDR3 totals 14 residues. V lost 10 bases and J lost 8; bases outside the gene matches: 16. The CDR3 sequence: CATSPATGIEGYTF. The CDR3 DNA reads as TGTGCCACCTCCCCCGCGACAGGGATAGAAGGCTACACCTTC.

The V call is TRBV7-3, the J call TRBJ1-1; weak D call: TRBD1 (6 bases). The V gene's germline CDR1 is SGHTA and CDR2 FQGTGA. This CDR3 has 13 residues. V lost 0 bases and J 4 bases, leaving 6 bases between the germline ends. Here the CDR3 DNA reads TGTGCCAGCAGCTTAACAGGGGGCACTGAAGCTTTCTTT. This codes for CASSLTGGTEAFF. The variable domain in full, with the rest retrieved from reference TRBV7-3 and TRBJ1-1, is GAGVSQTPSNKVTEKGKYVELRCDPISGHTALYWYRQSLGQGPEFLIYFQGTGAADDSGLPNDRFFAVRPEGSVSTLKIQRTERGDSAVYLCASSLTGGTEAFFGQGTRLTVV.

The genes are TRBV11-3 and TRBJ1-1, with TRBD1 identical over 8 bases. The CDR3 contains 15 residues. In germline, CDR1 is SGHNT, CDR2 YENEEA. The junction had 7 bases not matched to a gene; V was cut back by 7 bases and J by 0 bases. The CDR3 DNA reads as TGTGCCAGCACCCCCCAGGGGGCTATGAACACTGAAGCTTTCTTT. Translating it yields CASTPQGAMNTEAFF.

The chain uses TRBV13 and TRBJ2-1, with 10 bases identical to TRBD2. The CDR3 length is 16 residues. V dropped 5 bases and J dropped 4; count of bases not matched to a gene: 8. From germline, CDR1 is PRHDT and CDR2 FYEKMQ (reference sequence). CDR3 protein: CASSPAGTSAYNEQFF. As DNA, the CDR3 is TGTGCCAGCAGCCCCGCCGGGACTAGCGCTTACAATGAGCAGTTCTTC.

CDR3 DNA sequence: TGTGCCAGTAGTATGGGACTAGCGGGGATAGATACGCAGTATTTT. It specifies CASSMGLAGIDTQYF. The chain has TRBV19 and TRBJ2-3; TRBD2 aligns across 13 bases. CDR3 length: 15 residues. V shed 3 bases and J 5 bases; nucleotides not matched to a gene: 2. CDR1 is LNHDA and CDR2 is SQIVND in the germline V gene (reference sequence).

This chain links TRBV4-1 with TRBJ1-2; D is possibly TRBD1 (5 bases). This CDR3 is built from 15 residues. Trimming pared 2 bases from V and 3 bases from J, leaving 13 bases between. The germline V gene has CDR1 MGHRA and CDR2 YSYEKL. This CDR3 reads CASSQPQWGDYGYTF. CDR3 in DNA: TGCGCCAGCAGCCAACCACAGTGGGGGGACTATGGCTACACCTTC.

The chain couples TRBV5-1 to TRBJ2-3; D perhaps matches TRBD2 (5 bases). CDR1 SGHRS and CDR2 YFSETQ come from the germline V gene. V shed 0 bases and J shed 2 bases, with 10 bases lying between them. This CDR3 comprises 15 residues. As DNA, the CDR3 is TGCGCCAGCAGCTTGGGGGCGGGTATCACAGATACGCAGTATTTT. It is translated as CASSLGAGITDTQYF.

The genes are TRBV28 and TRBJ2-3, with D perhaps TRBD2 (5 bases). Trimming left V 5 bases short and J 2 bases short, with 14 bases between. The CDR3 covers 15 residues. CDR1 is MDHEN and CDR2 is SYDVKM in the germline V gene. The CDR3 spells CASSPLVEATDTQYF. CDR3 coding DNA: TGTGCCAGCAGTCCCCTAGTGGAGGCCACAGATACGCAGTATTTT.

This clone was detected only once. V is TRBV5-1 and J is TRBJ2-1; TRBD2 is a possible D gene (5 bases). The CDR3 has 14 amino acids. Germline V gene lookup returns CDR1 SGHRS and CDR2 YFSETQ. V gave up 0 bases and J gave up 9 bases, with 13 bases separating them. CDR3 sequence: CASSLGALVGEQFF. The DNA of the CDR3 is TGCGCCAGCAGCTTGGGGGCACTAGTAGGTGAGCAGTTCTTC.

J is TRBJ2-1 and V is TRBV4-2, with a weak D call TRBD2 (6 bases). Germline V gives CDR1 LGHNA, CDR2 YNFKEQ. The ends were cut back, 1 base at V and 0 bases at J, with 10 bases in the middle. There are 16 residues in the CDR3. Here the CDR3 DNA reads TGTGCCAGCAGCCAAGTAGCGGAAGACTCCTACAATGAGCAGTTCTTC. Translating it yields CASSQVAEDSYNEQFF.

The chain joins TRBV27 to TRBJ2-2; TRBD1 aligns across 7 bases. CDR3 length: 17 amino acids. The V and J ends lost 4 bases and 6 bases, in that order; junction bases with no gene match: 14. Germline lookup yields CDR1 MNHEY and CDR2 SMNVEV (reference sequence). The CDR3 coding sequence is TGTGCCAGCAGTTCCCTCCTACGACAGGGAATGGCCGGGGAGCTGTTTTTT. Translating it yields CASSSLLRQGMAGELFF.

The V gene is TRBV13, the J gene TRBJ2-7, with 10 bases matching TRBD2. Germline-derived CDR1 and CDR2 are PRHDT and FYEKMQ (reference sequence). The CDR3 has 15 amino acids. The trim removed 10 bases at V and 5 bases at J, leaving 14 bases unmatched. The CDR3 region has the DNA TGTGCCACCAAAATTTCTAGCGGGAGTACCCACGAGCAGTACTTC. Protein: CATKISSGSTHEQYF.

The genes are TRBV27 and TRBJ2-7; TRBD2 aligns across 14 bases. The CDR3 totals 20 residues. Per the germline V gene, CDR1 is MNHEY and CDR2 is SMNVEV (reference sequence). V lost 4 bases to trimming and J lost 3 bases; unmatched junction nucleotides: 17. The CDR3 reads CASSSYFGTSGRPRVYEQYF. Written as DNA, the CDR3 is TGTGCCAGCAGTTCATATTTTGGGACTAGCGGGAGACCCCGGGTCTACGAGCAGTACTTC.

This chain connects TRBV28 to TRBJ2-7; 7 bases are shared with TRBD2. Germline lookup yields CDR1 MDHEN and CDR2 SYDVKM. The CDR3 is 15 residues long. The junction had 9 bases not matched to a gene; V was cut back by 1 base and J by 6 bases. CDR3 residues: CASSLSGLVGTEQYF. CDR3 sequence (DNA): TGTGCCAGCAGTTTATCCGGACTAGTGGGGACCGAGCAGTACTTC.

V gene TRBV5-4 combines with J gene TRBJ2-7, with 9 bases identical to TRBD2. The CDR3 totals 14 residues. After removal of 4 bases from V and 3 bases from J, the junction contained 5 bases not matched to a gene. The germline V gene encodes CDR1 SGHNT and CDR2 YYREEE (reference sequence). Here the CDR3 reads CASSAGLANYEQYF. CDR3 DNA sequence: TGTGCCAGCAGCGCCGGACTAGCGAACTACGAGCAGTACTTC.

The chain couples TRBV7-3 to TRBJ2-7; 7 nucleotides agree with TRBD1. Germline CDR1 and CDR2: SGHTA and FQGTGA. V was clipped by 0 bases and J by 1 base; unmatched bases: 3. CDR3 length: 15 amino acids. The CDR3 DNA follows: TGTGCCAGCAGCTTAACTCCGGGACAGTCCTACGAGCAGTACTTC. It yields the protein CASSLTPGQSYEQYF.

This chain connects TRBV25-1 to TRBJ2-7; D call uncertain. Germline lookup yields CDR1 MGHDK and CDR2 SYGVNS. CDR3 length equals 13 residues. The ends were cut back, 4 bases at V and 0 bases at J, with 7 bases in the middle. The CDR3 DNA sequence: TGTGCCAGCAGTGGCAGCGTCTCCTACGAGCAGTACTTC. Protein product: CASSGSVSYEQYF.

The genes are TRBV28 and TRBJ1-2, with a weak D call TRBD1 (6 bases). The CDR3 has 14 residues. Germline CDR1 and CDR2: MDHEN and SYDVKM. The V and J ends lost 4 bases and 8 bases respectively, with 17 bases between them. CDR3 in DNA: TGTGCCAGCAGTTCCCCAGGGGCTACAAGGGGCTACACCTTC. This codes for CASSSPGATRGYTF.

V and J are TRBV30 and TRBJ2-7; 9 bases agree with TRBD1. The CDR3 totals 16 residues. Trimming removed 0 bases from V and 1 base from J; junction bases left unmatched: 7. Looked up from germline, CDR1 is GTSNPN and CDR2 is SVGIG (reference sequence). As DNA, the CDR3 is TGTGCCTGGAGTGTACCCTACAGGGGGCGGTCCTACGAGCAGTACTTC. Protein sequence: CAWSVPYRGRSYEQYF.

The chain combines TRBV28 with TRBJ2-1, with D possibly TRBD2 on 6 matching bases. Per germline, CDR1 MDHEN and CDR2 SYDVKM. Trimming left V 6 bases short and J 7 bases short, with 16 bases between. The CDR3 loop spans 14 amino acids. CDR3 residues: CASSLQGGLNEQFF. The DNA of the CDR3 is TGTGCCAGCAGCCTCCAGGGAGGTCTGAATGAGCAGTTCTTC.